This entry lists 3 T cell receptor beta chains sequenced from one sample in a study of a mutant IDH1 vaccine in newly diagnosed glioma. These receptors have no known antigen. The table came from immunoSEQ multiplex PCR; TCRdb's copy has only in-frame clones and leaves some out. The table has tens of thousands of clones, under 85% seen once. Time point reported: week 35, safety follow-up. Each vaccine dose was 300 ug of mutant IDH1 20-mer peptide, with topical imiquimod. The material was PBMCs, obtained from a glioma patient whose treatment included an IDH1 peptide vaccine. Source of these receptors: a man in his fifties or sixties with glioma.

This rearrangement joins TRBV7-9 to TRBJ2-5, with D perhaps given as TRBD1 or TRBD2 (5 bases each). Germline assignment: CDR1 SEHNR and CDR2 FQNEAQ (reference sequence). This CDR3 region has 16 residues. V gave up 3 bases and J gave up 1 base, with 15 bases separating them. CDR3 sequence: CASSFLGTSGQETQYF. CDR3 DNA: TGTGCCAGCAGCTTCCTGGGGACCTCGGGCCAAGAGACCCAGTACTTC.

This clone has only one observation. The genes are TRBV7-8 and TRBJ1-5; TRBD1 matches 9 bases. Germline loops: CDR1 SGHVS, CDR2 FQNEAQ. Trimming at V came to 4 bases and at J to 7 bases, leaving 8 bases not matched to a gene. This CDR3 is 15 amino acids long. The CDR3 loop reads CASSSPGQGLQPQHF. For the CDR3, the DNA is TGTGCCAGCAGCTCGCCGGGACAGGGCCTCCAGCCCCAGCATTTT.

Comment on this clone: Since a much larger clone is just one base distant, this may be a read error. The chain links TRBV6-6 to TRBJ1-5, with D unclear. Germline CDR1 reads MNHNY; CDR2 reads SVGAGI (reference sequence). The CDR3 consists of 13 residues. V gave up 6 bases and J gave up 4 bases, with 10 bases separating them. The CDR3: CASSQDVNQPQHF. CDR3 nucleotides: TGTGCCAGCAGCCAGGACGTAAATCAGCCCCAGCATTTT.